One sample yielded the 12 T cell receptor beta chains listed below, sequenced in a study of T cell responses to AZD1222 COVID-19 vaccine. Sequenced by immunoSEQ multiplex PCR; TCRdb stores in-frame clones only, minus some. The table has 150,000 or so clones, roughly 92% seen once; the top ten hold around 1.3%. The sequences come from peripheral blood, collected on day 0 of AZD1222 vaccination. The receptors originated from an adult in good health.

The chain joins TRBV11-3 to TRBJ2-3; D is unresolved. This CDR3 has 13 amino acids. V was trimmed by 2 bases and J by 6 bases, leaving 9 bases between them. Germline CDR1 reads SGHNT; CDR2 reads YENEEA. As DNA, the CDR3 is TGTGCCAGCAGCTTATTCGAGGCGGATACGCAGTATTTT. This translates into CASSLFEADTQYF.

The count of this clone is one. V is TRBV7-9 and J is TRBJ1-2, with D unclear. This CDR3 contains 14 residues. Trimming took 5 bases from V and 4 from J, leaving 14 bases between them. From germline, CDR1 is SEHNR and CDR2 FQNEAQ (reference sequence). The CDR3 protein is CASSPTPLAYGYTF. CDR3 nucleotide sequence: TGTGCCAGCAGCCCCACCCCCCTGGCCTATGGCTACACCTTC.

The J gene is TRBJ1-1, the V gene TRBV3-1 (or the pseudogene TRBV3-2); unclear D gene. CDR3 length equals 14 residues. V lost 3 bases to trimming and J lost 4 bases, with 12 bases between them. CDR1 and CDR2 from the germline V gene are LGHDT and YNNKEL (reference sequence). The chain's CDR3 is CASSQILRSTEAFF. The CDR3 nucleotides are TGTGCCAGCAGCCAGATTCTGCGTAGCACTGAAGCTTTCTTT.

J is TRBJ1-1 and V is TRBV7-2; possible D gene TRBD1, 5 bases. Trimming cost V 3 bases and J 4 bases, with 18 bases left between them. This CDR3 has 16 residues. Germline values: CDR1 SGHTA, CDR2 FQGNSA. The CDR3 loop reads CASSFWGVGVGTEAFF. The CDR3 coding sequence is TGTGCCAGCAGCTTTTGGGGGGTAGGTGTTGGCACTGAAGCTTTCTTT.

This chain uses TRBV7-9 with TRBJ1-1; perhaps TRBD1 as D (6 bases). The V end lost 5 bases, the J end lost 4 bases, and 14 bases lay between the germline ends. Germline V gives CDR1 SEHNR, CDR2 FQNEAQ (reference sequence). There are 14 residues in the CDR3. The CDR3 loop is CASSPQGQGTEAFF. The CDR3 nucleotides are TGTGCCAGCAGCCCTCAGGGGCAGGGCACTGAAGCTTTCTTT.

This clone was found once. The chain combines TRBV7-2 with TRBJ1-2, with D hard to call. Germline V gene sequence: CDR1 SGHTA, CDR2 FQGNSA. The CDR3 covers 12 residues. V was pared by 5 bases and J by 6 bases, with 10 bases between. In DNA, the CDR3 is TGTGCCAGCAGCCCCCGGGGAGATGGCTACACCTTC. Protein: CASSPRGDGYTF.

Regarding this clone: A read error is likely, as this CDR3 ends without the conserved phenylalanine or tryptophan. No DNA is shown, since the ends of the CDR3 on it are uncertain; the CDR3 is the one TCRdb lists. The chain couples TRBV6-6 to TRBJ1-2; the tabulated D call, TRBD1, remains unverified against the DNA. A total of 15 residues make up the CDR3, ends included. Germline-derived CDR1 and CDR2 are MNHNY and SVGAGI (reference sequence). The CDR3 loop is CASRPNLRGQGFQRL.

The chain links TRBV10-2 to TRBJ2-5; D is undetermined. Germline-derived CDR1 and CDR2 are WSHSY and SAAADI. V lost 2 bases, J lost 5 bases, and 12 bases lay in between. The length of the CDR3 is 14 residues. The CDR3 DNA reads TGCGCCAGCAGTGAGGGTAATCTCCCGGAGACCCAGTACTTC. It yields the protein CASSEGNLPETQYF.

This clone has just one count. The V gene is TRBV6-2 or TRBV6-3, the J gene TRBJ1-4; D not resolved. The CDR3 totals 14 residues. Germline values: CDR1 MNHEY, CDR2 SVGEGT. V lost 6 bases, J lost 0 bases, and 8 bases lay in between. DNA of the CDR3: TGTGCCAGCAGCACTACCTCAACTAATGAAAAACTGTTTTTT. This codes for CASSTTSTNEKLFF.

This clone was observed a single time. The chain recombines TRBV7-6 with TRBJ1-4; D possibly corresponds to TRBD1 (5 bases). V lost 6 bases and J 12 bases, leaving 20 bases between the germline ends. Germline CDR1 and CDR2: SGHVS and FNYEAQ. CDR3 length equals 14 residues. The CDR3 loop reads CASSRSRGADELFF. The DNA for the CDR3 is TGTGCCAGCAGTCGATCTCGGGGCGCAGACGAACTGTTTTTT. The entire variable domain, with the rest obtained from reference TRBV7-6 and TRBJ1-4, is as follows: GAGVSQSPRYKVTKRGQDVALRCDPISGHVSLYWYRQALGQGPEFLTYFNYEAQQDKSGLPNDRFSAERPEGSISTLTIQRTEQRDSAMYRCASSRSRGADELFFGSGTQLSVL.

The chain links TRBV28 to TRBJ1-2, with 8 bases fitting TRBD1. Germline V gene sequence: CDR1 MDHEN, CDR2 SYDVKM. The V gene end was trimmed by 5 bases and the J gene end by 3 bases; junction bases not matched to a gene: 8. This CDR3 region has 15 residues. CDR3: CASSPEGTGHYGYTF. CDR3 DNA: TGTGCCAGCAGTCCCGAAGGGACAGGTCACTATGGCTACACCTTC.

The chain employs TRBV27 and TRBJ1-4; D unresolved. The length of the CDR3 is 14 residues. V was cut by 5 bases and J by 7 bases, with 14 bases left in between. Per germline, CDR1 MNHEY and CDR2 SMNVEV (reference sequence). The DNA for the CDR3 is TGTGCCAGCAGTCTCAGGCGAGTGAGTGAAAAACTGTTTTTT. It yields the protein CASSLRRVSEKLFF.